A selection of T cell receptor beta chains follows, all from one sample in a study of cytomegalovirus exposure and HLA in healthy donors. TCRdb keeps only in-frame clones here, not all; method: immunoSEQ multiplex PCR. The sample holds over 150,000 clones, under 90% seen once. The sample comprised PBMCs. The receptor source for this set is a man aged 30 to 39 in good health and CMV-seropositive. The CDR3 runs from the conserved cysteine through the conserved F or W. D genes are given only for firm matches. Only part of the rows carry a size: once, few, many, or a class if the clone is expanded.

>TRBJ2-2|-|TRBD1|TRBV5-5
TGTGCCAGCAGCGGGGGACAGGGGGCGAACACCGGGGAGCTGTTTTTT
CASSGGQGANTGELFF
>TRBJ2-7|few|-|TRBV6-5
TGTGCCTCATCTAGCGAGGATGGGACCTACGAGCAGTACTTC
CASSSEDGTYEQYF
>TRBJ1-2|-|-|TRBV25-1
TGTGCCAGCAGTGCCTACAGGGAGAACTATGGCTACACCTTC
CASSAYRENYGYTF
>TRBJ1-2|few|TRBD1|TRBV28
TGTGCCAGCAGTTTACCCTCCGGACAGGCACGAAGAGGCTACACCTTC
CASSLPSGQARRGYTF
>TRBJ2-7|-|TRBD1|TRBV19
TGTGCCAGTAGTAACGGACAGGGTGGACCCTCCCGACACGAGCAGTACTTC
CASSNGQGGPSRHEQYF
>TRBJ1-1|-|TRBD1|TRBV10-3
TGTGCCATCAGTGAGTGGGACAGGCGGAACACTGAAGCTTTCTTT
CAISEWDRRNTEAFF
>TRBJ2-7|-|-|TRBV7-2
TGTGCCAGCAGCCCCTCGTCGGGCGAGCAGTACTTC
CASSPSSGEQYF
>TRBJ1-2|-|TRBD1|TRBV5-1
TGCGCCAGCAGCTTGGGACAGGGCTTTCGGGGCTACACCTTC
CASSLGQGFRGYTF
>TRBJ1-5|-|-|TRBV7-2
TGTGCCAGCCACTCGGGGTCTGGTCAGCCCCAGCATTTT
CASHSGSGQPQHF
>TRBJ2-7|-|-|TRBV7-9
TGTGCCAGCGCTGCCTTACGTCAACAGGGCTACGAGCAGTACTTC
CASAALRQQGYEQYF
>TRBJ2-1|-|-|TRBV5-1
TGCGCCAGCAGCTTGGAGGGGGACAATGGGTTTAATGAGCAGTTCTTC
CASSLEGDNGFNEQFF
>TRBJ1-1|few|-|TRBV6-4
TGTGCCAGCAGTGTCCGAGACACCTATCTGAGGGACACTGAAGCTTTCTTT
CASSVRDTYLRDTEAFF
>TRBJ2-2|-|-|TRBV25-1
TGTGCCAGCCCTACGAACACCGGGGAGCTGTTTTTT
CASPTNTGELFF
>TRBJ2-3|-|TRBD2|TRBV7-9
TGTGCCAGCAGCCCGGGACTAGCGGGAGGTTCTAGCACAGATACGCAGTATTTT
CASSPGLAGGSSTDTQYF
>TRBJ2-3|once|TRBD2|TRBV9
TGTGCCAGCAGCGGGACTAGCGGGGTTCGGGATACGCAGTATTTT
CASSGTSGVRDTQYF
>TRBJ1-4|once|-|TRBV9
TGTGCCAGCAGCCCGCGGACCGGGGAGCAGGAAAAACTGTTTTTT
CASSPRTGEQEKLFF
>TRBJ2-7|once|-|TRBV11-2
TGTGCCAGCAGCCCTTTAAGGCGGGTTGGGACCTACGAGCAGTACTTC
CASSPLRRVGTYEQYF
>TRBJ1-2|-|TRBD1|TRBV6-5
TGTGCCAGCAGGTCGACAGGGTTGGGAGGCTACACCTTC
CASRSTGLGGYTF
>TRBJ2-1|-|-|TRBV7-2
TGTGCCAGCAGCTACCTCGGCGAGGGAGGCCTCGATGAGCAGTTCTTC
CASSYLGEGGLDEQFF
>TRBJ2-2|-|TRBD1|TRBV12-5
TGTGCTAGTGGTTTGGTAGGGGGCTGGGCGGCTGTCACCGGGGAGCTGTTTTTT
CASGLVGGWAAVTGELFF
>TRBJ2-5|-|TRBD2|TRBV15
TGTGCCACCAGCAGAGGACCCACTAGCGGGAGGGGAGAGACCCAGTACTTC
CATSRGPTSGRGETQYF
>TRBJ2-7|-|TRBD1|TRBV6-5
TGTGCCAGCAGTCCTGGGACAGGGGAAAGTAACGAGCAGTACTTC
CASSPGTGESNEQYF
>TRBJ2-5|-|-|TRBV30
TGTGCCTGGAGTCCGGTAGGACTTGACCGGGAGACCCAGTACTTC
CAWSPVGLDRETQYF
>TRBJ2-1|-|TRBD2|TRBV6-5
TGTGCCAGCAGACCTAGCGGGGGCAGGGATGAGCAGTTCTTC
CASRPSGGRDEQFF
>TRBJ2-1|-|-|TRBV6-5
TGTGCCAGCGGGAGCTCCTACAATGAGCAGTTCTTC
CASGSSYNEQFF
>TRBJ2-5|-|-|TRBV6-6
TGTGCCAGCAGAATGGGACATACCCAAGAGACCCAGTACTTC
CASRMGHTQETQYF
>TRBJ1-1|-|-|TRBV6-5
TGTGCCAGCAGTTACTCGGTGGGGACATCCACTGAAGCTTTCTTT
CASSYSVGTSTEAFF
>TRBJ2-7|-|-|TRBV5-1
TGCGCCAGCAGCGCAATGCCCGGGACAGCGGGCTCCTACGAGCAGTACTTC
CASSAMPGTAGSYEQYF
>TRBJ2-5|-|TRBD2|TRBV6-5
TGTGCCAGCAGTTACGAGACTAGCGGGGTGGGAGAGACCCAGTACTTC
CASSYETSGVGETQYF
>TRBJ2-1|-|TRBD1|TRBV6-1
TGTGCCAGCCTTCGGATACAGGGGACGTACAATGAGCAGTTCTTC
CASLRIQGTYNEQFF
>TRBJ1-1|-|TRBD1|TRBV4-3
TGCGCCAGCAGCCAAGATCAGACAGGGGGAGCTTTCTTT
CASSQDQTGGAFF
>TRBJ2-3|once|-|TRBV7-3
TGTGCCAGCAGCTTAAACGGGGGCACAGATACGCAGTATTTT
CASSLNGGTDTQYF
>TRBJ2-2|-|TRBD2|TRBV2
TGTGCCAGCAGTGGACTAGCGGTCACCGGGGAGCTGTTTTTT
CASSGLAVTGELFF
>TRBJ1-2|once|TRBD1|TRBV29-1
TGCAGCGGGGACCAAGGGACAGACTATGGCTACACCTTC
CSGDQGTDYGYTF
>TRBJ2-7|-|-|TRBV11-2
TGTGCCAGCAGCTTAGGACTAGTCTACGAGCAGTACTTC
CASSLGLVYEQYF
>TRBJ2-3|-|-|TRBV5-1
TGCGCCAGCAGCTTCACTAGTCTGGACACAGATACGCAGTATTTT
CASSFTSLDTDTQYF
>TRBJ2-1|-|TRBD2|TRBV9
TGTGCCAGCAGTACGAGCAGGACTAGCGGGAAAAATGAGCAGTTCTTC
CASSTSRTSGKNEQFF
>TRBJ1-2|-|-|TRBV19
TGTGCCAGTAGCGCGGGGCAGGTTATCTATGGCTACACCTTC
CASSAGQVIYGYTF
>TRBJ2-7|-|TRBD1|TRBV6-1
TGTGCCAGCAGTGAAGCATCGACAGGGGCAAGCTACGAGCAGTACTTC
CASSEASTGASYEQYF
>TRBJ2-1|once|-|TRBV30
TGTGCCTGGGTCCAGGGTTACAATGAGCAGTTCTTC
CAWVQGYNEQFF
>TRBJ2-7|-|-|TRBV11-2
TGTGCCAGCAGCCTGAACAGGGTTAACTCCTACGAGCAGTACTTC
CASSLNRVNSYEQYF
>TRBJ2-3|-|TRBD2|TRBV5-1
TGCGCCAGCAGCTCCGGGACTAGCGGAAGCACAGATACGCAGTATTTT
CASSSGTSGSTDTQYF
>TRBJ2-1|-|TRBD2|TRBV28
TGTGCCAGCAGTGTCCCCCTTAGCGGGGCCGGGGAGTTCTTC
CASSVPLSGAGEFF
>TRBJ2-1|-|-|TRBV18
TGTGCCAGCTCACCAGTTCCAGGCGTAGGCAATGAGCAGTTCTTC
CASSPVPGVGNEQFF
>TRBJ1-1|-|-|TRBV14
TGTGCCAGCAGCCATGAGTACGGAGAGAACACTGAAGCTTTCTTT
CASSHEYGENTEAFF
>TRBJ1-1|-|-|TRBV27
TGTGCCAGCAGCCACAGGGTAGGGACTGAAGCTTTCTTT
CASSHRVGTEAFF
>TRBJ2-7|-|-|TRBV27
TGTGCCAGCAGTCCGGGACACTCCTACGAGCAGTACTTC
CASSPGHSYEQYF
>TRBJ2-2|-|TRBD1|TRBV12-5
TGTGCTAGTGGTTTAGCAGGGGGGAACACCGGGGAGCTGTTTTTT
CASGLAGGNTGELFF
>TRBJ2-3|-|TRBD2|TRBV30
TGTGCCTGGAGAAGTGGGCTAGCGGTTAGCACAGATACGCAGTATTTT
CAWRSGLAVSTDTQYF
>TRBJ1-2|-|TRBD1|TRBV4-3
TGCGCCAGCAGCCAAGAGACGGACAGGGATTATGGCTACACCTTC
CASSQETDRDYGYTF
>TRBJ2-7|-|-|TRBV4-1
TGCGCCAGCAGCCTCAGGGGAGTAGGCTACGAGCAGTACTTC
CASSLRGVGYEQYF
>TRBJ1-2|-|TRBD1|TRBV6-5
TGTGCCAGCAGTTTGAGACAGGGGAGGCATGGCTACACCTTC
CASSLRQGRHGYTF
>TRBJ2-3|-|-|TRBV29-1
TGCAGCGTTGTGACTACCGGGAGCACAGATACGCAGTATTTT
CSVVTTGSTDTQYF
>TRBJ2-3|-|-|TRBV15
TGTGCCACCCAGGTTCGACATAGCACAGATACGCAGTATTTT
CATQVRHSTDTQYF
>TRBJ2-7|-|-|TRBV2
TGTGCCAGCAGTGTTCAGGGCTCCTACGAGCAGTACTTC
CASSVQGSYEQYF
>TRBJ2-3|few|-|TRBV7-2
TGTGCCAGCAGCTTAGCGCTAGGCCAGGGGCAAACAGATACGCAGTATTTT
CASSLALGQGQTDTQYF
>TRBJ2-1|-|TRBD2|TRBV5-4
TGTGCCAGCAGCTTGGCGGGTAGCGGGAGTGGTGAGCAGTTCTTC
CASSLAGSGSGEQFF
>TRBJ2-4|-|-|TRBV6-6
TGTGCCAGCAGTTACTCTGAGGCCAGCTCAAACCTTCAGTACTTC
CASSYSEASSNLQYF
>TRBJ1-1|-|-|TRBV28
TGTGCCAGCAGTTTCCGGTCCCCTCCTGAAGCTTTCTTT
CASSFRSPPEAFF
>TRBJ2-7|-|-|TRBV4-1
TGCGCCAGCAGCCAAGATTACCAGGGGTACGAGCAGTACTTC
CASSQDYQGYEQYF